The clone carrying this T cell receptor beta chain was counted a few times. The CDR3 spans 15 residues. V shed 5 bases and J 2 bases; nucleotides not matched to a gene: 7. Germline V CDR1 and CDR2: SGHTA, FQGNSA. The source of the sample is a study of beta chain features in type 1 diabetes. Reverse transcribing all isolated RNA meant expressed TCRB transcripts were sequenced. Mean read depth for naive, central memory and regulatory T cell samples was 3.5 million or so reads. The table came from immunoSEQ multiplex PCR; TCRdb's copy has only in-frame clones and leaves some out. Among roughly 350,000 clones listed, 9.5% to 11% were seen once.

This rearrangement joins TRBV7-2 to TRBJ1-2; 8 nucleotides match TRBD1. The TCR was taken from a woman in her 30s in good health. Sequenced input: naive CD4+ T cells from blood. The CDR3: CASSAGQGRNYGYTF. CDR3 DNA: TGTGCCAGCAGCGCTGGACAGGGAAGGAACTATGGCTACACCTTC.